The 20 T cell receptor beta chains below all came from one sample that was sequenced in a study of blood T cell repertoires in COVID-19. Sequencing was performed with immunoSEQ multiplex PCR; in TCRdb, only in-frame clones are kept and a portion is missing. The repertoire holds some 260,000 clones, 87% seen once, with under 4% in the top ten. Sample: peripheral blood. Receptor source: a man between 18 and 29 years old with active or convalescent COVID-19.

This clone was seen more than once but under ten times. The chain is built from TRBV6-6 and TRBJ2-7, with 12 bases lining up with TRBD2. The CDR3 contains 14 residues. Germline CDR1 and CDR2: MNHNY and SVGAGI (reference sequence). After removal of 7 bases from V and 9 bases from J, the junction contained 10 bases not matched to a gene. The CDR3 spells CASNGLAGSQGQYF. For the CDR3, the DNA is TGTGCCAGCAACGGACTAGCGGGGAGTCAGGGGCAGTACTTC.

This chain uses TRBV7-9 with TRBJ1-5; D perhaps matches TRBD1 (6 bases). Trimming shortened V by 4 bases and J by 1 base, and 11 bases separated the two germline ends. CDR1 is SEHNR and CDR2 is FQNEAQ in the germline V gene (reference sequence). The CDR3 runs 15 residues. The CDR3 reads CASSSTGTSNQPQHF. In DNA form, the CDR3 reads TGTGCCAGCAGCTCCACAGGGACGAGCAATCAGCCCCAGCATTTT. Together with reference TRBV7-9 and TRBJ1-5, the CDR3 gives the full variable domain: DTGVSQNPRHKITKRGQNVTFRCDPISEHNRLYWYRQTLGQGPEFLTYFQNEAQLEKSRLLSDRFSAERPKGSFSTLEIQRTEQGDSAMYLCASSSTGTSNQPQHFGDGTRLSIL.

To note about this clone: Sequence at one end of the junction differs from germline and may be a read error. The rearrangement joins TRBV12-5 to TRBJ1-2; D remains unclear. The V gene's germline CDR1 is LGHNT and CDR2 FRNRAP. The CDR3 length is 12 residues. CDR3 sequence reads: CASGLETGRDSF. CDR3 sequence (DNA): TGTGCTAGTGGTTTGGAAACCGGGAGGGATTCCTTC. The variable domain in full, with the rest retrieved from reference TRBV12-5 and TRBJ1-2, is DARVTQTPRHKVTEMGQEVTMRCQPILGHNTVFWYRQTMMQGLELLAYFRNRAPLDDSGMPKDRFSAEMPDATLATLKIQPSEPRDSAVYFCASGLETGRDSFGSGTRLTVV.

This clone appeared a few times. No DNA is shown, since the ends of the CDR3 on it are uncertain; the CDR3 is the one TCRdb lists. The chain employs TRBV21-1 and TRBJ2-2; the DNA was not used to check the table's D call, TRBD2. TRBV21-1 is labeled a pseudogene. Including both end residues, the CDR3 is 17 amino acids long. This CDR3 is CASSKREVAGGSGELFF.

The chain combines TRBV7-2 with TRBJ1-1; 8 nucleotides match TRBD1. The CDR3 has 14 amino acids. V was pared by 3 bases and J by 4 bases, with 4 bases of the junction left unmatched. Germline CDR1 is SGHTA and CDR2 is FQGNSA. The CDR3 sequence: CASSFVQGGTEAFF. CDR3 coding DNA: TGTGCCAGCAGCTTTGTACAGGGGGGCACTGAAGCTTTCTTT.

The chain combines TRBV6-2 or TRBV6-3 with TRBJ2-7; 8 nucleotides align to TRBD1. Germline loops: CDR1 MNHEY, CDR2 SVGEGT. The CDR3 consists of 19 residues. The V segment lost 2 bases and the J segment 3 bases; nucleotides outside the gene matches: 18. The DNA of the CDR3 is TGTGCCAGCAGTTACACCGACCCTATCGACAGGGGTTTGATCTACGAGCAGTACTTC. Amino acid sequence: CASSYTDPIDRGLIYEQYF.

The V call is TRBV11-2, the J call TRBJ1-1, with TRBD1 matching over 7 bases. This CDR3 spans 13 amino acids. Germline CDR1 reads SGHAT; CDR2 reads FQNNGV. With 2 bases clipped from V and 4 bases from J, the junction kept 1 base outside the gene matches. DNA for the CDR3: TGTGCCAGCAGCTTAAGACAGGGCACTGAAGCTTTCTTT. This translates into CASSLRQGTEAFF. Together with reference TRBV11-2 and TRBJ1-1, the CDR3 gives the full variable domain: EAGVAQSPRYKIIEKRQSVAFWCNPISGHATLYWYQQILGQGPKLLIQFQNNGVVDDSQLPKDRFSAERLKGVDSTLKIQPAKLEDSAVYLCASSLRQGTEAFFGQGTRLTVV.

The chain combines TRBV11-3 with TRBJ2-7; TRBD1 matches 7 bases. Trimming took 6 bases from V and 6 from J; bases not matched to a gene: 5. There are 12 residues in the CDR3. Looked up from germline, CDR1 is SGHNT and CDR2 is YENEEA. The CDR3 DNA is TGTGCCAGCAGTATCTCAGGGGGCGAGCAGTACTTC. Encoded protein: CASSISGGEQYF.

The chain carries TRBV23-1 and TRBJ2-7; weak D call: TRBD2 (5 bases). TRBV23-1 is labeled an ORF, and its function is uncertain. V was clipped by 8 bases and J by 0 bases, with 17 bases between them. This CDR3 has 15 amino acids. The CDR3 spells CASGPSGGHSYEQYF. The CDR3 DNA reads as TGCGCCAGCGGCCCCTCGGGCGGGCACTCCTACGAGCAGTACTTC.

The CDR3 DNA reads TGTGCCAGCACCGAGACTAGCGGGAGGGCTTGGAATGAGCAGTTCTTC. Its translation: CASTETSGRAWNEQFF. The V and J genes are TRBV7-3 and TRBJ2-1; 14 nucleotides match TRBD2. CDR1 and CDR2 from the germline V gene are SGHTA and FQGTGA. This CDR3 contains 16 residues. V lost 7 bases, J lost 7 bases, and 9 bases stayed unmatched.

In DNA form, the CDR3 reads TGCGCCAGCAGCTTGTTGCCTAGCGGGCTTCAAGAGACCCAGTACTTC. This sequence encodes CASSLLPSGLQETQYF. The J gene is TRBJ2-5, the V gene TRBV5-1, with 8 bases identical to TRBD2. The germline gives CDR1 SGHRS, CDR2 YFSETQ. There are 16 residues in the CDR3. V shed 1 base, J shed 2 bases, and the junction held 7 bases outside the gene matches. The full variable domain, in which reference TRBV5-1 and TRBJ2-5 provide the parts outside the CDR3, is KAGVTQTPRYLIKTRGQQVTLSCSPISGHRSVSWYQQTPGQGLQFLFEYFSETQRNKGNFPGRFSGRQFSNSRSEMNVSTLELGDSALYLCASSLLPSGLQETQYFGPGTRLLVL.

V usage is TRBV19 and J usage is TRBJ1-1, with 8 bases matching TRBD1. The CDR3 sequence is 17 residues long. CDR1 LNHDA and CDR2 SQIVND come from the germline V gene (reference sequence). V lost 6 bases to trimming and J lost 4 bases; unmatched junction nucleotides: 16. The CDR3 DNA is TGTGCCAGTAGACCCCATCCGGGGACAGGTAAGGGCACTGAAGCTTTCTTT. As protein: CASRPHPGTGKGTEAFF.

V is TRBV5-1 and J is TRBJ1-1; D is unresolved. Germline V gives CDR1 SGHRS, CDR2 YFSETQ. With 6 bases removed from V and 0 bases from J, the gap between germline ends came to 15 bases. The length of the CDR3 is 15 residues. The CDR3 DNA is TGCGCCAGCACTATCTCGGTTCAACTGAACACTGAAGCTTTCTTT. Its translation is CASTISVQLNTEAFF.

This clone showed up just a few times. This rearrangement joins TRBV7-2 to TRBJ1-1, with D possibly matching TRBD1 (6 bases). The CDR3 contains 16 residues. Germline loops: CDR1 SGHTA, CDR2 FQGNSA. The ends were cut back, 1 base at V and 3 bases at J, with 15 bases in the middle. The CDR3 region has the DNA TGTGCCAGCAGCTTAGTAGGGACACAGACGCACACTGAAGCTTTCTTT. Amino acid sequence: CASSLVGTQTHTEAFF.

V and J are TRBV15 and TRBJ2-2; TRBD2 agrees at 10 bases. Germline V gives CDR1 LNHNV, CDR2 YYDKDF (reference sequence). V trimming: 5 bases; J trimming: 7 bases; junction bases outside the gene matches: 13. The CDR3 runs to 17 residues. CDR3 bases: TGTGCCACCAGCGCGAGCCGAGCGGGGGGGCCTAACGGGGAGCTGTTTTTT. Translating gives CATSASRAGGPNGELFF.

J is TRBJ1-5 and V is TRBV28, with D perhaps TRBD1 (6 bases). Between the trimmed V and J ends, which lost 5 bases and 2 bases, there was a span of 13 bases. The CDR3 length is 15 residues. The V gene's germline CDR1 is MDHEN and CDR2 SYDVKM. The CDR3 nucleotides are TGTGCCAGCAGTCCAGGGGCGCCAGGCAATCAGCCCCAGCATTTT. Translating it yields CASSPGAPGNQPQHF.

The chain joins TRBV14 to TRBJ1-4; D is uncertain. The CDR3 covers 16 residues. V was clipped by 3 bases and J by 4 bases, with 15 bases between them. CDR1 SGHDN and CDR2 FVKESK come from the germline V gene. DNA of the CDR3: TGTGCCAGCAGCCACTCAAATTGGGCGGGTAATGAAAAACTGTTTTTT. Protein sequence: CASSHSNWAGNEKLFF.

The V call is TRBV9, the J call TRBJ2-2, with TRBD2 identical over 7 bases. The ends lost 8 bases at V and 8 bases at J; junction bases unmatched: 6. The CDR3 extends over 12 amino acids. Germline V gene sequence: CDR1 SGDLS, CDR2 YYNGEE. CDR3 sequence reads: CARFGRPGELFF. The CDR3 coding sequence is TGTGCCAGGTTCGGGAGGCCGGGGGAGCTGTTTTTT.

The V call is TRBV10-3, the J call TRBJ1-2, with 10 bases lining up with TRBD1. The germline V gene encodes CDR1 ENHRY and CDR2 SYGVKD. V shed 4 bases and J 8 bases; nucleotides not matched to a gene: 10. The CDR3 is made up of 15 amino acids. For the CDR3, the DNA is TGTGCCATCAGTGCGCTGGGGACAGGGGAGCAGGGCTACACCTTC. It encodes CAISALGTGEQGYTF.

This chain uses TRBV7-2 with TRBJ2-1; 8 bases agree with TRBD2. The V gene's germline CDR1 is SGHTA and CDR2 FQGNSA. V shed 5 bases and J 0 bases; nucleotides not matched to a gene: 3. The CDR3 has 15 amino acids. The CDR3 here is CASSTGTSSYNEQFF. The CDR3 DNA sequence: TGTGCCAGCAGCACTGGGACTAGCTCCTACAATGAGCAGTTCTTC.